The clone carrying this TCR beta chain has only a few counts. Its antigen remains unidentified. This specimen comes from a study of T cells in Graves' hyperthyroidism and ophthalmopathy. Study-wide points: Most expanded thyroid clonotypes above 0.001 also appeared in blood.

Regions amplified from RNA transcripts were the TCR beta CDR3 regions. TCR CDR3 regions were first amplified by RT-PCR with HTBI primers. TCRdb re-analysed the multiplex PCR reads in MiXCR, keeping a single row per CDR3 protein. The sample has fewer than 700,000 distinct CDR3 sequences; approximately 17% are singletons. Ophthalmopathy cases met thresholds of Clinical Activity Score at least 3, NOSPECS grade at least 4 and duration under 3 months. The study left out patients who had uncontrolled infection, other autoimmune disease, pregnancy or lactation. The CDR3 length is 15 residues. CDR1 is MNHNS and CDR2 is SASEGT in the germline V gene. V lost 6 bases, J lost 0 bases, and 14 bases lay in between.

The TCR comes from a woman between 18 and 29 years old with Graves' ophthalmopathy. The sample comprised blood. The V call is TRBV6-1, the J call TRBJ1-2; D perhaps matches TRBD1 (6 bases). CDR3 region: CASRKDRESNYGYTF. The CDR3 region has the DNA TGTGCCAGCAGAAAGGACAGAGAGTCTAACTATGGCTACACCTTC.